These 7 T cell receptor beta chains share one sample of origin, sequenced in a study of CD8 T cells in ankylosing spondylitis. Study results and limitations: The study identified a TCR beta motif of under ten highly homologous variants that appeared characteristic of ankylosing spondylitis blood.

No antigen is known for these receptors. MiXCR, applied by TCRdb to the 5' RACE reads, yields one record per CDR3 protein. The table shows over 600,000 distinct CDR3 sequences, with roughly 20% occurring only once. Sequencing was done on a sample of blood, either unsorted or a sorted T cell fraction (not recorded which). Receptors were obtained from a male donor with ankylosing spondylitis.

This clonotype was detected only a few times. The V call is TRBV4-1, the J call TRBJ2-2; weak D call: TRBD1 (6 bases). Trimming left V 5 bases short and J 0 bases short, with 13 bases between. CDR1 and CDR2 from the germline V gene are MGHRA and YSYEKL. This CDR3 contains 16 residues. CDR3 nucleotide sequence: TGCGCCAGCAGCTGGAGGACAGCGACGAACACCGGGGAGCTGTTTTTT. Translating it yields CASSWRTATNTGELFF.

This clonotype has more than one count but fewer than ten. The chain combines TRBV6-5 with TRBJ1-1; 8 bases are shared with TRBD1. The germline V gene encodes CDR1 MNHEY and CDR2 SVGAGI. After removal of 0 bases from V and 7 bases from J, the junction contained 1 base not matched to a gene. This CDR3 comprises 13 residues. The CDR3 sequence: CASSYSGTGEAFF. The CDR3, as DNA: TGTGCCAGCAGTTACTCGGGGACAGGTGAAGCTTTCTTT.

The rearrangement links TRBV28 to TRBJ1-1; no clear D gene. The CDR3 has 12 amino acids. V was trimmed by 0 bases and J by 8 bases, leaving 7 bases between them. CDR1 MDHEN and CDR2 SYDVKM come from the germline V gene. CDR3 bases: TGTGCCAGCAGTTTATGGGGTTACGAAGCTTTCTTT. This codes for CASSLWGYEAFF.

This chain links TRBV20-1 with TRBJ2-1; 10 bases are a match to TRBD2. CDR1 and CDR2 from the germline V gene are DFQATT and SNEGSKA (reference sequence). Trimming cost V 6 bases and J 7 bases; bases outside gene matches: 3. This CDR3 region has 12 residues. CDR3 amino acids: CSAPTSGNEQFF. In nucleotides, the CDR3 is TGCAGTGCGCCGACTAGCGGGAATGAGCAGTTCTTC.

This clonotype showed up many times. The chain has TRBV28 and TRBJ2-5, with D uncertain. Germline V CDR1 and CDR2: MDHEN, SYDVKM. The CDR3 loop spans 14 amino acids. V was shortened by 5 bases and J by 1 base, with 11 bases between the two germline ends. CDR3 residues: CASSPLGPQETQYF. Written as DNA, the CDR3 is TGTGCCAGCAGTCCCCTCGGACCCCAAGAGACCCAGTACTTC.

This clonotype showed up many times. The chain employs TRBV3-1 and TRBJ2-7; D perhaps matches TRBD1 (5 bases). V was trimmed by 0 bases and J by 9 bases, leaving 9 bases between them. Per germline, CDR1 LGHDT and CDR2 YNNKEL (reference sequence). This CDR3 is 12 amino acids long. The CDR3 loop is CASSQEGVRQYF. In nucleotides, the CDR3 is TGTGCCAGCAGCCAAGAAGGGGTACGGCAGTACTTC.

This sequence joins TRBV7-3 and TRBJ2-5; D possibly corresponds to TRBD1 (5 bases). CDR3 size: 13 residues. CDR1 is SGHTA and CDR2 is FQGTGA in the germline V gene. With 3 bases removed from V and 2 bases from J, the gap between germline ends came to 7 bases. CDR3 in amino acids: CASSLNRQETQYF. The CDR3 DNA reads as TGTGCCAGCAGCTTGAACAGGCAAGAGACCCAGTACTTC.